These 19 T cell receptor beta chains were sequenced from one sample in a study of CD8 T cells in Susac syndrome. Random hexamers were used to reverse transcribe about 0.5 to 1 ug of RNA. TCRdb itself ran the immunoSEQ multiplex PCR reads through MiXCR, one entry per CDR3 protein. This sample has fewer than 350,000 distinct CDR3 sequences; around 92% occur once, and the top ten carry 0.065%. The sample comprised CD4+ T cells from PBMCs. The receptors were gathered from a human donor with multiple sclerosis.

A remark on this clonotype: One end of the junction fails to match germline, which may point to a read error. The CDR3 here is CASSYTTTGGESFF. For the CDR3, the DNA is TGTGCCAGCAGTTACACCACGACAGGGGGTGAATCTTTCTTT. The rearrangement links TRBV6-6 to TRBJ1-1; 9 bases map to TRBD1. The CDR3 has 14 amino acids. Looked up from germline, CDR1 is MNHNY and CDR2 is SVGAGI (reference sequence).

V and J are TRBV19 and TRBJ1-5; possibly TRBD1 for D (5 bases). CDR3 length equals 15 residues. Trimming took off 7 bases at V and 4 bases at J, with 17 bases between the two ends. From germline, CDR1 is LNHDA and CDR2 SQIVND (reference sequence). The CDR3 DNA is TGTGCCAGTAAGGACACACCAAGAGGTAATCAGCCCCAGCATTTT. Residues: CASKDTPRGNQPQHF.

The V gene is TRBV20-1, the J gene TRBJ2-7, with D unresolved. Germline CDR1 and CDR2: DFQATT and SNEGSKA (reference sequence). Between the trimmed V and J ends, which lost 3 bases and 3 bases, there was a span of 6 bases. The CDR3 is made up of 11 amino acids. This chain's CDR3 is CSASPSYEQYF. The DNA of the CDR3 is TGCAGTGCTAGCCCCAGCTACGAGCAGTACTTC.

A single count supports this clonotype. This chain connects TRBV30 to TRBJ1-3; possibly TRBD1 for D (6 bases). With 1 base removed from V and 0 bases from J, the gap between germline ends came to 13 bases. In germline, CDR1 is GTSNPN, CDR2 SVGIG (reference sequence). The CDR3 runs 16 residues. The CDR3 sequence is CAWSGAHRASGNTIYF. In DNA, the CDR3 is TGTGCCTGGAGTGGAGCTCACAGGGCCTCTGGAAACACCATATATTTT.

The chain is built from TRBV29-1 and TRBJ2-1, with a possible D match to TRBD1 (5 bases). This CDR3 comprises 13 residues. V was pared by 8 bases and J by 4 bases, with 15 bases between. CDR1 and CDR2 from the germline V gene are SQVTM and ANQGSEA. The CDR3 sequence is CSFRPGRYNEQFF. Here the CDR3 DNA reads TGCAGCTTTCGTCCAGGGCGATACAATGAGCAGTTCTTC.

This chain links TRBV5-5 with TRBJ1-1; D gene ambiguous. Per germline, CDR1 SGHKS and CDR2 YYEKEE (reference sequence). The CDR3 sequence is 18 residues long. Trimming took 1 base from V and 1 from J, leaving 20 bases between them. The CDR3 loop reads CASSLRYEGSAGNTEAFF. DNA of the CDR3: TGTGCCAGCAGCTTGCGGTATGAGGGCTCGGCGGGGAACACTGAAGCTTTCTTT.

This clonotype was counted between two and nine times. J is TRBJ2-7 and V is TRBV9; 10 bases map to TRBD2. The V and J ends lost 3 bases and 7 bases, in that order; junction bases with no gene match: 7. The CDR3 runs to 14 residues. Germline V gene lookup returns CDR1 SGDLS and CDR2 YYNGEE. CDR3 bases: TGTGCCAGCAGCGCCTCCTCACTAGCGGGGGAGCAGTACTTC. Translated, it gives CASSASSLAGEQYF. Variable domain in full (rest from reference TRBV9 and TRBJ2-7): DSGVTQTPKHLITATGQRVTLRCSPRSGDLSVYWYQQSLDQGLQFLIQYYNGEERAKGNILERFSAQQFPDLHSELNLSSLELGDSALYFCASSASSLAGEQYFGPGTRLTVT.

The rearrangement links TRBV7-2 to TRBJ1-2; tentatively, D is TRBD1 (6 bases). Trimming cost V 0 bases and J 7 bases, with 12 bases left between them. The CDR3 length is 14 residues. Looked up from germline, CDR1 is SGHTA and CDR2 is FQGNSA. The CDR3 loop is CASSLASGTTGYTF. CDR3 bases: TGTGCCAGCAGCTTAGCGTCCGGGACAACTGGCTACACCTTC.

This chain links TRBV7-3 with TRBJ2-3; perhaps D is TRBD1 or TRBD2 (5 bases each). From germline, CDR1 is SGHTA and CDR2 FQGTGA. The CDR3 has 16 residues. Trimming cost V 5 bases and J 2 bases, with 17 bases left between them. CDR3: CASSPGHRGTTDTQYF. CDR3 bases: TGTGCCAGCAGCCCGGGGCACCGAGGGACCACAGATACGCAGTATTTT.

The rearrangement uses TRBV2 and TRBJ1-5; 10 bases match TRBD1. The J segment lost 6 bases and the V segment lost 6 bases, leaving 5 bases of the junction unmatched. The V gene's germline CDR1 is SNHLY and CDR2 FYNNEI. This CDR3 is built from 14 residues. The CDR3 loop reads CASREGQGIQPQHF. The CDR3 nucleotides are TGTGCCAGCAGAGAGGGACAGGGGATTCAGCCCCAGCATTTT.

A few counts support this clonotype. CDR3 coding DNA: TGTGCCTCCATTCTTAAGGGCACAGATACGCAGTATTTT. This codes for CASILKGTDTQYF. V and J are TRBV30 and TRBJ2-3; D uncertain. This CDR3 comprises 13 residues. The germline V gene has CDR1 GTSNPN and CDR2 SVGIG (reference sequence). Trimming removed 7 bases from V and 1 base from J, with 12 bases in between.

This CDR3 is CASQRTGGTQYF. In DNA form, the CDR3 reads TGTGCCAGCCAAAGGACAGGCGGGACCCAGTACTTC. The V call is TRBV7-9, the J call TRBJ2-5; 7 bases are a match to TRBD1. The CDR3 spans 12 residues. Germline V gene sequence: CDR1 SEHNR, CDR2 FQNEAQ (reference sequence). V lost 8 bases and J lost 7; bases outside the gene matches: 7.

The chain carries TRBV30 and TRBJ2-7, with a weak D call TRBD2 (5 bases). The germline V gene encodes CDR1 GTSNPN and CDR2 SVGIG (reference sequence). The CDR3 consists of 15 residues. Trimming removed 0 bases at V and 6 bases at J, with 18 bases between. The CDR3 DNA reads TGTGCCTGGAGTGTATCGGCAAGTTGGGAGCGCGAGCAGTACTTC. It specifies CAWSVSASWEREQYF.

The rearrangement uses TRBV20-1 and TRBJ1-1; 7 positions match TRBD1. Trimming took 2 bases from V and 0 from J; bases not matched to a gene: 3. This CDR3 contains 14 residues. CDR1 DFQATT and CDR2 SNEGSKA come from the germline V gene (reference sequence). The chain's CDR3 is CSARPDRVNTEAFF. For the CDR3, the DNA is TGCAGTGCTAGACCCGACAGGGTGAACACTGAAGCTTTCTTT.

The gene calls are TRBV7-8 and TRBJ2-4, with 10 bases identical to TRBD2. V was clipped by 3 bases and J by 6 bases; unmatched bases: 11. The CDR3 is made up of 17 amino acids. From germline, CDR1 is SGHVS and CDR2 FQNEAQ. This CDR3 reads CASSLRLAGEIRNIQYF. CDR3 nucleotide sequence: TGTGCCAGCAGCTTGCGTCTAGCGGGAGAGATTAGAAACATTCAGTACTTC.

The CDR3 loop reads CASSSRTNTYGYTF. The CDR3 DNA is TGTGCCAGCAGCTCAAGGACAAATACCTATGGCTACACCTTC. V gene TRBV7-9 combines with J gene TRBJ1-2; the D gene is possibly TRBD1 (5 bases). The V gene lost 4 bases and the J gene lost 4 bases, with 13 bases spanning the gap. This CDR3 comprises 14 residues. CDR1 and CDR2 from the germline V gene are SEHNR and FQNEAQ (reference sequence).

This clonotype occurred once. The chain combines TRBV5-4 with TRBJ1-6; D is perhaps TRBD1 (5 bases). CDR3 length: 14 amino acids. Germline CDR1 SGHNT, CDR2 YYREEE (reference sequence). V was pared by 5 bases and J by 10 bases, with 16 bases between. For the CDR3, the DNA is TGTGCCAGCAGTATCGAGGGTGGGGGATCACCCCTCCACTTT. Its protein is CASSIEGGGSPLHF. Full variable domain (rest looked up from reference TRBV5-4 and TRBJ1-6): ETGVTQSPTHLIKTRGQQVTLRCSSQSGHNTVSWYQQALGQGPQFIFQYYREEENGRGNFPPRFSGLQFPNYSSELNVNALELDDSALYLCASSIEGGGSPLHFGNGTRLTVT.

V and J are TRBV18 and TRBJ2-7; 8 bases agree with TRBD1. J lost 3 bases, V lost 3 bases, and 7 bases had no gene match. The CDR3 extends over 15 amino acids. CDR1 and CDR2 from the germline V gene are KGHSH and LQKENI. CDR3 DNA sequence: TGTGCCAGCTCACCTTCAGGCGGGACAGGCTACGAGCAGTACTTC. It translates to CASSPSGGTGYEQYF.

This chain uses TRBV25-1 with TRBJ2-1; 9 positions agree with TRBD1. Per the germline V gene, CDR1 is MGHDK and CDR2 is SYGVNS. The V and J ends lost 4 bases and 8 bases, in that order; junction bases with no gene match: 9. CDR3 length: 15 residues. CDR3 loop: CASSGAGTGTHEQFF. As DNA, the CDR3 is TGTGCCAGCAGTGGAGCCGGGACAGGGACCCATGAGCAGTTCTTC.